This T cell receptor (beta chain) was sequenced in a study of metastatic and nonmetastatic thyroid tumors. Overall study context: Where malignant and benign thyroid patients were concerned, repertoires were compared across blood and tumor or nodule tissue. Broader study findings: A significant increase in TCR beta diversity was reportedly seen in malignant thyroid tumors relative to benign nodules, in blood and tumor.

Thyroid surgery took place with no prior treatment in any patient. This clone was observed a few times. Its antigen is undetermined. In the study's own analysis: Across clinicopathological groups, CDR3 differences served as the basis for building a distant-metastasis classifier for papillary thyroid cancer. MiXCR re-clonotyped the PCR reads for TCRdb. These V and J calls derive from TCRdb rather than the authors' analysis. In the table there are about 14,000 clones, approximately 3.9% of which are singletons. The CDR3 has 12 amino acids. V gave up 11 bases and J gave up 4 bases, with 11 bases separating them. Germline V gene data show CDR1 as SEHNR and CDR2 as FQNEAQ (reference sequence).

The sequence derives from a female donor with papillary thyroid cancer or a benign thyroid nodule (not recorded which). Some clones in this sample may be carry-over from other donors' samples. The chain has TRBV7-9 and TRBJ2-2; maybe TRBD2 (5 bases). Sequencing was performed on tumor tissue. The CDR3 loop reads CAPDGLTGELFF. The CDR3 coding sequence is TGTGCCCCGGACGGACTCACCGGGGAGCTGTTTTTT.